Listed below are T cell receptor beta chains from one sample, sequenced in a study of regulatory T cells in long-lasting Graves disease. TCRdb fed the multiplex PCR reads into MiXCR, producing one record per CDR3 protein. The sample lists more than 300,000 distinct CDR3 sequences, roughly 16% seen once, with 22% in the top ten. The sample consisted of peripheral blood mononuclear cells (PBMCs), taken at new diagnosis, from a patient treated with antithyroid drugs. The source is a female donor with Graves disease. Each CDR3 is given with its conserved first and last residue. The order of the fields is D gene, V gene, J gene, CDR3 length, CDR3 protein. D genes are given only for firm matches.

>TRBD2|TRBV12-3/TRBV12-4|TRBJ2-1|14
CASREGLDYNEQFF
>TRBD1|TRBV24-1|TRBJ2-3|14
CATSDTGGQDTQYF
>.|TRBV5-1|TRBJ1-2|19
CASSPHWALLDKPHYGYTF
>.|TRBV20-1|TRBJ1-2|12
CSEDRLNYGYTF
>TRBD2|TRBV20-1|TRBJ2-1|16
CSAREGLAVSYNEQFF
>.|TRBV20-1|TRBJ2-4|16
CSAISHRSIAKNIQYF
>.|TRBV15|TRBJ1-5|13
CATSSHRNQPQHF
>.|TRBV24-1|TRBJ1-2|17
CATRMPGHSPPLYGYTF
>.|TRBV29-1|TRBJ1-2|16
CSVEVGDKITNYGYTF
>.|TRBV5-1|TRBJ1-2|15
CASRATGAALYGYTF
>.|TRBV29-1|TRBJ1-1|13
CSVGEQMNTEAFF
>.|TRBV6-5|TRBJ1-1|15
CASSSRTSRIGEAFF